These 28 T cell receptor beta chains share one sample of origin, sequenced in a study of blood T cell repertoires in COVID-19. Sequenced by immunoSEQ multiplex PCR; TCRdb stores in-frame clones only, minus some. This sample has hundreds of thousands of clones, with around 91% found just once. The source material was peripheral blood. The receptors originated from a woman younger than 30 who had recovered from COVID-19.

The chain uses TRBV20-1 and TRBJ1-2, with a weak D call TRBD1 (6 bases). V lost 3 bases and J lost 8, with 10 bases in between. The CDR3 runs 11 residues. Germline V gives CDR1 DFQATT, CDR2 SNEGSKA (reference sequence). The CDR3 nucleotides read TGCAGTGCTAGGACAGGTTGGGGCTACACCTTC. This sequence encodes CSARTGWGYTF.

J is TRBJ1-6 and V is TRBV14; TRBD1 agrees at 9 bases. The length of the CDR3 is 17 residues. The germline V gene encodes CDR1 SGHDN and CDR2 FVKESK. V was pared by 1 base and J by 5 bases, with 6 bases of the junction left unmatched. In nucleotides, the CDR3 is TGTGCCAGCAGCCAAGCGGGACAGGGAGGCGATAATTCACCCCTCCACTTT. Encoded protein: CASSQAGQGGDNSPLHF.

The CDR3, as DNA: TGTGCCAGCAGTGAAGTAAGATTCGAGGATCAAGCCATTCAGTACTTC. Protein sequence: CASSEVRFEDQAIQYF. This sequence joins TRBV6-1 and TRBJ2-4, with no clear D. The CDR3 consists of 16 residues. V dropped 1 base and J dropped 9 bases, with 19 bases sitting between them. Germline V lookup: CDR1 MNHNS, CDR2 SASEGT.

This chain joins TRBV5-6 and TRBJ1-6; 8 bases map to TRBD1. Germline CDR1 and CDR2: SGHDT and YYEEEE. The CDR3 extends over 16 amino acids. J lost 9 bases, V lost 1 base, and 9 bases had no gene match. The CDR3 nucleotides are TGTGCCAGCAGCTTGCCTACAGGGGGGATGGGTTCACCCCTCCACTTT. Translated, it gives CASSLPTGGMGSPLHF.

The chain couples TRBV11-3 to TRBJ2-2; 8 bases are shared with TRBD1. The J segment lost 1 base and the V segment lost 0 bases, leaving 4 bases of the junction unmatched. The CDR3 is 17 residues long. CDR1 and CDR2 (germline): SGHNT, YENEEA. CDR3 nucleotide sequence: TGTGCCAGCAGCTTAGAGACAGGGGCTAGGAACACCGGGGAGCTGTTTTTT. The encoded protein is CASSLETGARNTGELFF.

This chain uses TRBV7-8 with TRBJ2-6; the match to TRBD1 covers 7 bases. With V trimmed by 8 bases and J by 4 bases, 14 bases remained unmatched. The CDR3 covers 17 residues. Germline V gives CDR1 SGHVS, CDR2 FQNEAQ. This chain's CDR3 is CASGYPQGPGGANVLTF. DNA of the CDR3: TGTGCCAGCGGATACCCACAGGGGCCGGGGGGGGCCAACGTCCTGACTTTC.

This clone was detected only once. The chain links TRBV28 to TRBJ1-3; TRBD1 matches at 8 bases. The J segment lost 0 bases and the V segment lost 5 bases, leaving 6 bases of the junction unmatched. From germline, CDR1 is MDHEN and CDR2 SYDVKM. The CDR3 sequence is 16 residues long. Written as DNA, the CDR3 is TGTGCCAGCAGTCCGGGACAGGCTTACTCTGGAAACACCATATATTTT. Amino acid sequence: CASSPGQAYSGNTIYF. The full variable domain, completed using reference TRBV28 and TRBJ1-3, is DVKVTQSSRYLVKRTGEKVFLECVQDMDHENMFWYRQDPGLGLRLIYFSYDVKMKEKGDIPEGYSVSREKKERFSLILESASTNQTSMYLCASSPGQAYSGNTIYFGEGSWLTVV.

The chain carries TRBV19 and TRBJ2-2; D possibly corresponds to TRBD1 (5 bases). Trimming pared 2 bases from V and 1 base from J, leaving 11 bases between. The CDR3 totals 16 residues. CDR1 is LNHDA, CDR2 SQIVND, per germline (reference sequence). The DNA for the CDR3 is TGTGCCAGTAGTATACGGTCTCAGGGGAACACCGGGGAGCTGTTTTTT. Translating it yields CASSIRSQGNTGELFF.

This clone was found once. CDR3 region: CSVTGMGVEAFF. In nucleotides, the CDR3 is TGCAGCGTAACGGGGATGGGTGTTGAAGCTTTCTTT. The rearrangement uses TRBV29-1 and TRBJ1-1; D unclear. Germline CDR1 reads SQVTM; CDR2 reads ANQGSEA. The CDR3 is 12 amino acids. V lost 6 bases and J lost 7, with 15 bases in between.

This clone was counted many times. The chain joins TRBV3-1 (or the pseudogene TRBV3-2) to TRBJ1-5, with 10 positions matching TRBD1. V was clipped by 6 bases and J by 10 bases; unmatched bases: 9. Germline CDR1 reads LGHDT; CDR2 reads YNNKEL (reference sequence). CDR3 length equals 14 residues. The CDR3 DNA is TGTGCCAGCAGTTTTAGGGGACAGGGGAGACCCCAGCATTTT. It yields the protein CASSFRGQGRPQHF.

The chain combines TRBV19 with TRBJ2-1; 11 bases fit TRBD2. CDR3 size: 15 residues. Germline loops: CDR1 LNHDA, CDR2 SQIVND (reference sequence). Germline trimming cut 4 bases from V and 4 bases from J; bases unmatched to any gene: 3. The CDR3 sequence is CASSTGTSGYNEQFF. In DNA form, the CDR3 reads TGTGCCAGTAGTACCGGGACTAGCGGATACAATGAGCAGTTCTTC.

This clone was seen just once. The genes are TRBV5-8 and TRBJ2-5; 12 bases align to TRBD2. The CDR3 runs 16 residues. The junction had 10 bases not matched to a gene; V was cut back by 5 bases and J by 5 bases. From germline, CDR1 is SGHTS and CDR2 YDEGEE. Here the CDR3 reads CASSQTSGSYPETQYF. The CDR3 nucleotides are TGTGCCAGCAGTCAGACTAGCGGGAGTTATCCGGAGACCCAGTACTTC.

This clone was seen only once. The genes are TRBV29-1 and TRBJ1-3, with D maybe TRBD1 (5 bases). CDR3 size: 18 residues. V was pared by 5 bases and J by 4 bases, with 27 bases between. Germline CDR1 and CDR2: SQVTM and ANQGSEA. Written as DNA, the CDR3 is TGCAGCGTTACCCCCAGGCCGGGGGTAGAAAACGAAGGAAACACCATATATTTT. It codes for CSVTPRPGVENEGNTIYF. Filled out from reference TRBV29-1 and TRBJ1-3, the complete variable domain reads SAVISQKPSRDICQRGTSLTIQCQVDSQVTMMFWYRQQPGQSLTLIATANQGSEATYESGFVIDKFPISRPNLTFSTLTVSNMSPEDSSIYLCSVTPRPGVENEGNTIYFGEGSWLTVV.

This chain connects TRBV19 to TRBJ1-6; 7 bases are a match to TRBD1. The V gene end was trimmed by 5 bases and the J gene end by 8 bases; junction bases not matched to a gene: 6. CDR3 length: 14 amino acids. Germline loops: CDR1 LNHDA, CDR2 SQIVND (reference sequence). The CDR3 nucleotides read TGTGCCAGTAGTGGGGGGACAGAGGATTCACCCCTCCACTTT. It codes for CASSGGTEDSPLHF.

As DNA, the CDR3 is TGTGCCAGCAGCCAAGATGGGGACAGGGGGGAGCTGTTTTTT. Protein sequence: CASSQDGDRGELFF. The chain is built from TRBV3-1 (or the pseudogene TRBV3-2) and TRBJ2-2; 8 nucleotides match TRBD1. The length of the CDR3 is 14 residues. CDR1 is LGHDT, CDR2 YNNKEL, per germline (reference sequence). V trimming: 0 bases; J trimming: 8 bases; junction bases outside the gene matches: 2.

This chain uses TRBV24-1 with TRBJ2-2; 8 bases align to TRBD2. CDR1 is KGHDR and CDR2 is SFDVKD in the germline V gene. The length of the CDR3 is 15 residues. V shed 4 bases and J 4 bases; nucleotides not matched to a gene: 4. CDR3 sequence reads: CATSDPGGSTGELFF. The DNA of the CDR3 is TGTGCCACCAGTGACCCGGGAGGGAGCACCGGGGAGCTGTTTTTT.

The V call is TRBV19, the J call TRBJ1-5; 9 bases agree with TRBD1. Germline CDR1 reads LNHDA; CDR2 reads SQIVND (reference sequence). Trimming at V came to 3 bases and at J to 6 bases, leaving 6 bases not matched to a gene. The length of the CDR3 is 15 residues. CDR3 protein: CASSIGGQGFQPQHF. CDR3 coding DNA: TGTGCCAGTAGTATCGGGGGACAGGGCTTTCAGCCCCAGCATTTT.

The V gene is TRBV15, the J gene TRBJ2-5, with no clear D. In germline, CDR1 is LNHNV, CDR2 YYDKDF (reference sequence). The CDR3 loop spans 14 amino acids. V lost 0 bases, J lost 2 bases, and 7 bases lay in between. CDR3 nucleotides: TGTGCCACCAGCAGAGAGAGGCGGCAAGAGACCCAGTACTTC. This sequence encodes CATSRERRQETQYF.

V and J are TRBV11-2 and TRBJ1-1; D is uncertain. Looked up from germline, CDR1 is SGHAT and CDR2 is FQNNGV. The V end lost 3 bases, the J end lost 5 bases, and 10 bases lay between the germline ends. This CDR3 region has 13 residues. The CDR3 bases are TGTGCCAGCAGCTTGGCGGAGGGTACTGAAGCTTTCTTT. Protein sequence: CASSLAEGTEAFF.

In its sample, this clone was seen once. This sequence joins TRBV10-2 and TRBJ2-5, with TRBD2 identical over 9 bases. Looked up from germline, CDR1 is WSHSY and CDR2 is SAAADI. The length of the CDR3 is 18 residues. V was clipped by 6 bases and J by 4 bases; unmatched bases: 18. CDR3 sequence reads: CASRAPGFGGLARETQYF. CDR3 nucleotides: TGCGCCAGCAGAGCCCCAGGGTTTGGGGGACTAGCACGAGAGACCCAGTACTTC.

The gene calls are TRBV19 and TRBJ1-5, with TRBD1 matching 9 bases. Germline V lookup: CDR1 LNHDA, CDR2 SQIVND (reference sequence). Trimming took 5 bases from V and 6 from J; bases not matched to a gene: 8. The CDR3 extends over 15 amino acids. The CDR3 reads CASSSRDRVGQPQHF. In DNA, the CDR3 is TGTGCCAGTAGTTCCCGGGACAGGGTGGGTCAGCCCCAGCATTTT.

CDR3 protein: CASSQVGGRAYEQYV. The CDR3 coding sequence is TGCGCCAGCAGCCAAGTTGGCGGGAGGGCCTACGAGCAGTACGTC. V usage is TRBV4-1 and J usage is TRBJ2-7, with 9 bases fitting TRBD2. From germline, CDR1 is MGHRA and CDR2 YSYEKL. The trim removed 1 base at V and 2 bases at J, leaving 3 bases unmatched. The CDR3 spans 15 residues.

This chain connects TRBV15 to TRBJ1-3, with unresolved D. Germline V gene sequence: CDR1 LNHNV, CDR2 YYDKDF (reference sequence). V was shortened by 0 bases and J by 8 bases, with 17 bases between the two germline ends. The CDR3 has 16 amino acids. In DNA form, the CDR3 reads TGTGCCACCAGCAGAGAGGTTCCGTTCCTGGCAGACACCATATATTTT. Translating gives CATSREVPFLADTIYF.

This clone was detected once. Written as DNA, the CDR3 is TGTGCCAGCTCACCCCCATATGGGAGCCCCCGGCAAGAGACCCAGTACTTC. It codes for CASSPPYGSPRQETQYF. This chain joins TRBV18 and TRBJ2-5, with a weak D call TRBD2 (5 bases). V lost 3 bases to trimming and J lost 2 bases, with 19 bases between them. The CDR3 is 17 amino acids. Per germline, CDR1 KGHSH and CDR2 LQKENI.

The J gene is TRBJ1-2, the V gene TRBV11-3, with TRBD1 matching 9 bases. Losses at the gene ends were 5 bases for V and 5 bases for J; bases not matched to a gene: 9. CDR1 is SGHNT and CDR2 is YENEEA in the germline V gene. The length of the CDR3 is 15 residues. Here the CDR3 DNA reads TGTGCCAGCAGCGCCCGGACAGGGGCAGTATATGGCTACACCTTC. The encoded protein is CASSARTGAVYGYTF.

This chain connects TRBV4-1 to TRBJ2-2; tentative D call: TRBD1 (6 bases). Trimming pared 2 bases from V and 2 bases from J, leaving 12 bases between. The CDR3 covers 16 residues. Germline CDR1 and CDR2: MGHRA and YSYEKL. The CDR3 protein is CASSQMRGGNTGELFF. In DNA form, the CDR3 reads TGCGCCAGCAGCCAAATGCGAGGGGGTAACACCGGGGAGCTGTTTTTT.

The rearrangement uses TRBV6-1 and TRBJ1-1; TRBD1 matches 10 bases. Germline values: CDR1 MNHNS, CDR2 SASEGT. The length of the CDR3 is 15 residues. V lost 2 bases and J lost 4; bases outside the gene matches: 4. The CDR3 DNA reads TGTGCCAGCAGTGAACGACAGGGGGCGCCCACTGAAGCTTTCTTT. It yields the protein CASSERQGAPTEAFF.

The chain uses TRBV7-8 and TRBJ1-4, with D tentatively TRBD1 (6 bases). V was cut by 8 bases and J by 4 bases, with 17 bases left in between. CDR1 and CDR2 from the germline V gene are SGHVS and FQNEAQ. CDR3 length: 15 residues. The CDR3 region is CASAPQGGHNEKLFF. The CDR3 DNA reads as TGTGCCAGCGCTCCACAGGGAGGGCATAATGAAAAACTGTTTTTT.